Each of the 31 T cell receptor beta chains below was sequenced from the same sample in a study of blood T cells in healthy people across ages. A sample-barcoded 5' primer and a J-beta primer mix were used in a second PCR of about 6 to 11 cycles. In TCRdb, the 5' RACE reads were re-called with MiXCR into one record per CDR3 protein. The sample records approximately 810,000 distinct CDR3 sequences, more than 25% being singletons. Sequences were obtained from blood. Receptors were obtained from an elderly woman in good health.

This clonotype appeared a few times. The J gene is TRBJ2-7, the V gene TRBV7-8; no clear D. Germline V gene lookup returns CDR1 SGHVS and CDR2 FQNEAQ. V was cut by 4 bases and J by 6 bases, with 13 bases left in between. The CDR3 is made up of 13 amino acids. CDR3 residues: CASSSTGGLEQYF. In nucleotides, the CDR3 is TGTGCCAGCAGCTCCACGGGTGGGCTCGAGCAGTACTTC.

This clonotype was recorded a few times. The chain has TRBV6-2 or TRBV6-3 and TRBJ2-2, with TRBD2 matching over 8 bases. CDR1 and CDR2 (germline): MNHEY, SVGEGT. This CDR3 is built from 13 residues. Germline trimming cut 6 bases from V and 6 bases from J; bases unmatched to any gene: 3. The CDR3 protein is CASSQAGAGELFF. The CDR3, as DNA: TGTGCCAGCAGCCAAGCGGGGGCCGGGGAGCTGTTTTTT.

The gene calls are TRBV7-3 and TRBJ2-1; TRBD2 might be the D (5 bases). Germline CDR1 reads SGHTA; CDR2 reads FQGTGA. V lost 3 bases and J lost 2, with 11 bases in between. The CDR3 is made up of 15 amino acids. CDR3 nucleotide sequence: TGTGCCAGCAGCTTGGAGGCGGTCACCTACAATGAGCAGTTCTTC. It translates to CASSLEAVTYNEQFF.

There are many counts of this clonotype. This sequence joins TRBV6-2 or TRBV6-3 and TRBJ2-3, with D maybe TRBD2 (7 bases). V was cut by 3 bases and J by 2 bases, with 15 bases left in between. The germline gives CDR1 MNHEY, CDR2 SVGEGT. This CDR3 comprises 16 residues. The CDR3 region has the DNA TGTGCCAGCAGTTATTTCGCGGGGGCCTCCACAGATACGCAGTATTTT. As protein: CASSYFAGASTDTQYF.

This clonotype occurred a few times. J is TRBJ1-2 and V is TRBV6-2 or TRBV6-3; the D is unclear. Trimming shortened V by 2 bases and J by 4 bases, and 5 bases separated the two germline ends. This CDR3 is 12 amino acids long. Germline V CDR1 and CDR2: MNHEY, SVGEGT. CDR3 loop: CASSYLSYGYTF. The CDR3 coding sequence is TGTGCCAGCAGTTACCTCAGCTATGGCTACACCTTC.

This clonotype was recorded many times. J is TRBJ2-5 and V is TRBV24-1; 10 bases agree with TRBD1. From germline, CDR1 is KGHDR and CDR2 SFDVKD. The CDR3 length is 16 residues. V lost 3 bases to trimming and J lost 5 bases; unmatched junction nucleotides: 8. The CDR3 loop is CATSDAPGQGGETQYF. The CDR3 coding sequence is TGTGCCACCAGTGATGCCCCCGGACAGGGGGGCGAGACCCAGTACTTC.

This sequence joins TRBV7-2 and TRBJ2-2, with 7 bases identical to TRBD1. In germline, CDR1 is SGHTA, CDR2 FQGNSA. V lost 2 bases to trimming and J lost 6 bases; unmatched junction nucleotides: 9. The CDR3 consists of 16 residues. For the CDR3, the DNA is TGTGCCAGCAGCTTAAGACAGGGCGGATTCCCCGGGGAGCTGTTTTTT. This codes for CASSLRQGGFPGELFF.

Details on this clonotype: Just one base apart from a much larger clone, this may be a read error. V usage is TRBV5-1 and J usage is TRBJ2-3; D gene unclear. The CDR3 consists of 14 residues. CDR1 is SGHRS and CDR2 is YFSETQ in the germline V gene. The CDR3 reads CAGSLHPSSDTQYF. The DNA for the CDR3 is TGCGCCGGCAGCTTGCACCCAAGCTCCGATACGCAGTATTTT.

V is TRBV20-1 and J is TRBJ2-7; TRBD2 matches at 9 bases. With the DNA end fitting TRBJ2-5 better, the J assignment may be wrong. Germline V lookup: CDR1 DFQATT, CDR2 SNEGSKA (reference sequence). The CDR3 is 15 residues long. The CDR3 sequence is CSARDASGGWETQYF. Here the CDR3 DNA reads TGCAGTGCTAGAGATGCCAGCGGGGGGTGGGAGACCCAGTACTTC.

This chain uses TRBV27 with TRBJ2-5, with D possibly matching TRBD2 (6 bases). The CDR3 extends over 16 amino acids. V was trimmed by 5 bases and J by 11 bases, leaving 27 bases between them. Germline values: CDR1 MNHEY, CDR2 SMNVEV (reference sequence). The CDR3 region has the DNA TGTGCCAGCAGTCCGAAACCGGGACTCCCACCCGATGAGCAGTACTTC. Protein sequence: CASSPKPGLPPDEQYF.

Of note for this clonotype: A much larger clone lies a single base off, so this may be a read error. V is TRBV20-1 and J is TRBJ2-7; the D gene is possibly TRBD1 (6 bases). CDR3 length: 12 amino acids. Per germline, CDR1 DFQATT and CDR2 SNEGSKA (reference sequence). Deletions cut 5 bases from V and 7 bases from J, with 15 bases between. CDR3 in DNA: TGCAGTGCTCGGAGCAGGGACAATGAGCAGTACTTC. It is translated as CSARSRDNEQYF.

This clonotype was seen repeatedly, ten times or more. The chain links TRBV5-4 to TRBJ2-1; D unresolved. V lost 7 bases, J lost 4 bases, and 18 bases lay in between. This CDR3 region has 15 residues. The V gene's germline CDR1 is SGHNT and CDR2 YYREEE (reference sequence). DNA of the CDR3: TGTGCCAGCGCCCTACGATCGACGGGTTACAATGAGCAGTTCTTC. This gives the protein CASALRSTGYNEQFF.

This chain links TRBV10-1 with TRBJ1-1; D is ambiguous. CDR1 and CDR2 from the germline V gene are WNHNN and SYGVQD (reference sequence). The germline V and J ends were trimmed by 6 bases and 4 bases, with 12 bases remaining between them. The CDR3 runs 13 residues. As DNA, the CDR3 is TGCGCCAGCAGCGCCTCCGGGGTCACTGAAGCTTTCTTT. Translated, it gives CASSASGVTEAFF.

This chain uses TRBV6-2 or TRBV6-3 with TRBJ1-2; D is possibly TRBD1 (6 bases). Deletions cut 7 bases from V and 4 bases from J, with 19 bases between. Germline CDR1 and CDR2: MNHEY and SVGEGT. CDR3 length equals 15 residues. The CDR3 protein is CASNPYSDRSYGYTF. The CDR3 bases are TGTGCCAGCAACCCGTACTCCGACAGGTCCTATGGCTACACCTTC.

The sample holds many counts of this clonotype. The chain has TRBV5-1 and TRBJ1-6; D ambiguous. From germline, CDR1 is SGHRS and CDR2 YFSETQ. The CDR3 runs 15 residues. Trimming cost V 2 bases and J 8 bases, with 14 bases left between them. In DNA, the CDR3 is TGCGCCAGCAGCTTAAGGACCGGGTCCGATTCACCCCTCCACTTT. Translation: CASSLRTGSDSPLHF.

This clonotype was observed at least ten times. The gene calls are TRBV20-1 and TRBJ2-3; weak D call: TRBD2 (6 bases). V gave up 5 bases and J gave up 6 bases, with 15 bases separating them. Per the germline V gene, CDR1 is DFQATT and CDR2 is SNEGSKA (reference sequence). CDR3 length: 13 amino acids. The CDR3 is CSARAGGDDTQYF. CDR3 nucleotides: TGCAGTGCTCGAGCGGGCGGGGATGATACGCAGTATTTT.

DNA for the CDR3: TGTGCCAGCAGTTACTCCACTAGCGGGGACTACAATGAGCAGTTCTTC. Its translation: CASSYSTSGDYNEQFF. The chain is built from TRBV6-2 or TRBV6-3 and TRBJ2-1; TRBD2 matches at 10 bases. Germline lookup yields CDR1 MNHEY and CDR2 SVGEGT. The CDR3 is 16 residues long. J gave up 3 bases and V 0 bases, and 2 bases lay outside the gene matches.

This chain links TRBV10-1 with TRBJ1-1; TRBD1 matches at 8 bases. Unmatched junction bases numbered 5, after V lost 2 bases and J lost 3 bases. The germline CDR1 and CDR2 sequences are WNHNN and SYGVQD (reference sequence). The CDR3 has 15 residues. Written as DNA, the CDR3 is TGCGCCAGCAGTGAGCGACAGGGGACGGACACTGAAGCTTTCTTT. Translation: CASSERQGTDTEAFF.

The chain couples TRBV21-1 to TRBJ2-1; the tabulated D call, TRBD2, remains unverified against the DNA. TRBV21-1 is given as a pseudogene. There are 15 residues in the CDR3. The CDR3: CASSPAGDPSGTQFF. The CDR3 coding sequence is TGTGCCAGCAGCCCCGCGGGGGACCCGTCGGGGACCCAGTTCTTC.

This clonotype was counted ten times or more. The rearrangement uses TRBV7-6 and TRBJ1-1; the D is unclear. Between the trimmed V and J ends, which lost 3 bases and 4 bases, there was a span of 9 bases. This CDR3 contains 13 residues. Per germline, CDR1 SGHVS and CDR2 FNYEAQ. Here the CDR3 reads CASSLSSATEAFF. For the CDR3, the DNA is TGTGCCAGCAGCTTGAGTTCGGCCACTGAAGCTTTCTTT.

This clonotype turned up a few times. CDR3 sequence: CASSPTPTAYNEQFF. The CDR3 bases are TGTGCCAGCTCACCAACGCCGACAGCATACAATGAGCAGTTCTTC. The chain couples TRBV18 to TRBJ2-1; possible D gene TRBD1, 5 bases. The V gene lost 2 bases and the J gene lost 4 bases, with 12 bases spanning the gap. The germline V gene has CDR1 KGHSH and CDR2 LQKENI. This CDR3 contains 15 residues.

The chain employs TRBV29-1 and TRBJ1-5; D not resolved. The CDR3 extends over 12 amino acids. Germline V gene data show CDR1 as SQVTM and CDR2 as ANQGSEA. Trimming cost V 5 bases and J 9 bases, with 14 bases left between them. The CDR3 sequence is CSVSEGPGPQHF. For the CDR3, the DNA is TGCAGCGTTAGTGAAGGCCCGGGGCCCCAGCATTTT.

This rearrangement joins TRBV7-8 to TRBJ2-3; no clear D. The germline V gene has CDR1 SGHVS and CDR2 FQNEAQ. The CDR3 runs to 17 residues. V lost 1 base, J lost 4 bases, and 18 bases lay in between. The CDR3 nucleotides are TGTGCCAGCAGCTTAGACTGGTATAAAAGTGGCGCAGATACGCAGTATTTT. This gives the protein CASSLDWYKSGADTQYF. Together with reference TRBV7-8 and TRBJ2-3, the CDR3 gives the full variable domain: GAGVSQSPRYKVAKRGQDVALRCDPISGHVSLFWYQQALGQGPEFLTYFQNEAQLDKSGLPSDRFFAERPEGSVSTLKIQRTQQEDSAVYLCASSLDWYKSGADTQYFGPGTRLTVL.

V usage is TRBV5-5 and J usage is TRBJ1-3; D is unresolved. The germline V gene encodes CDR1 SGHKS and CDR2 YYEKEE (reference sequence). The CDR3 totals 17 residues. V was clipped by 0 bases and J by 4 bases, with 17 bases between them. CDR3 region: CASSLASNWPGGNTIYF. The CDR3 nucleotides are TGTGCCAGCAGCTTGGCCTCAAACTGGCCGGGGGGAAACACCATATATTTT.

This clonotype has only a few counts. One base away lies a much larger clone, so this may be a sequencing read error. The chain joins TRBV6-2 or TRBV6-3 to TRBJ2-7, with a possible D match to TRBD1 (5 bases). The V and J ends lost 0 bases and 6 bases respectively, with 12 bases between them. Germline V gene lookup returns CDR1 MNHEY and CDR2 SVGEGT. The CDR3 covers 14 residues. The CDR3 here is CASSYSNRGSEQYF. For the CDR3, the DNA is TGTGCCAGCAGTTACTCGAATAGGGGCAGCGAGCAGTACTTC.

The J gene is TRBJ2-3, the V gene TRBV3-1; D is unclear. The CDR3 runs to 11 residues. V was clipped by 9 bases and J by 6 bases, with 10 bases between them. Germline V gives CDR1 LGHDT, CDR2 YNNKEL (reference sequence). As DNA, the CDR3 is TGTGCCAGTCTCCGTGGGGATACGCAGTATTTT. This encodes CASLRGDTQYF.

CDR3 bases: TGTGCCAGCAGTCGACAACGGCAGGCGTTACAAGAGACCCAGTACTTC. This gives the protein CASSRQRQALQETQYF. The V call is TRBV14, the J call TRBJ2-7; D ambiguous. The DNA end favors TRBJ2-5, so the J call may be wrong. CDR1 is SGHDN and CDR2 is FVKESK in the germline V gene. The CDR3 is 16 residues long.

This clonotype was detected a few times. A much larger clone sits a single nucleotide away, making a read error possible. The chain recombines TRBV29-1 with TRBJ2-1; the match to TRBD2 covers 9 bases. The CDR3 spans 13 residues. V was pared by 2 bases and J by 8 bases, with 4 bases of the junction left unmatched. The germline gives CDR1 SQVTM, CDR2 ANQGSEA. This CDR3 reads CSVERRGGDEQFF. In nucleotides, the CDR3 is TGCAGCGTTGAACGGCGGGGGGGCGATGAGCAGTTCTTC.

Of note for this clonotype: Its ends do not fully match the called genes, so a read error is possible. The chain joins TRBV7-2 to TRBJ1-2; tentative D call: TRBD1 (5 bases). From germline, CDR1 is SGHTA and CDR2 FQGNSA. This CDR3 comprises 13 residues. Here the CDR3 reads CASSLAGVDGYIF. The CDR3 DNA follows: TGTGCCAGCAGCTTAGCAGGGGTTGATGGCTACATCTTC.

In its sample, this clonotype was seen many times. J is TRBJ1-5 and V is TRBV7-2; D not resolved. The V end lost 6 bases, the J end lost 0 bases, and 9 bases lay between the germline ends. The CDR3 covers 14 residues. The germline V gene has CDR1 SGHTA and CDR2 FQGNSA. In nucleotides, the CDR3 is TGTGCCAGCAGTTCGGACGCTAGCAATCAGCCCCAGCATTTT. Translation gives CASSSDASNQPQHF.

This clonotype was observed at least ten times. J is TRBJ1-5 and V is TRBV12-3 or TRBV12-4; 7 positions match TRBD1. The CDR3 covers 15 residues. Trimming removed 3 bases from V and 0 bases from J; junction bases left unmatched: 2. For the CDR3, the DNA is TGTGCCAGCAGTTTCGGGACAGCTAGCAATCAGCCCCAGCATTTT. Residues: CASSFGTASNQPQHF.